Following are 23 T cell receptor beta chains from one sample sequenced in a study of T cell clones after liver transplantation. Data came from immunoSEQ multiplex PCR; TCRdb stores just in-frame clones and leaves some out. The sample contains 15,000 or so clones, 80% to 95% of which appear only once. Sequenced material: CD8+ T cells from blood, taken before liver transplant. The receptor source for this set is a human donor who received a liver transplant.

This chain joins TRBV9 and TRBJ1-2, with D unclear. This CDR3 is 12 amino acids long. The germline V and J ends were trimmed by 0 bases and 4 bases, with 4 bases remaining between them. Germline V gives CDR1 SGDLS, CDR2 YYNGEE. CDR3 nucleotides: TGTGCCAGCAGCGTAGGCCCCTATGGCTACACCTTC. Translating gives CASSVGPYGYTF.

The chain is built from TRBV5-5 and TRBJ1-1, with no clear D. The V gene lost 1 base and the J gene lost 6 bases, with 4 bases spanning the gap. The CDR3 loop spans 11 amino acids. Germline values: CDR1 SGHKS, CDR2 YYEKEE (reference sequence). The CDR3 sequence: CASSLYAEAFF. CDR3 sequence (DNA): TGTGCCAGCAGCTTGTACGCTGAAGCTTTCTTT.

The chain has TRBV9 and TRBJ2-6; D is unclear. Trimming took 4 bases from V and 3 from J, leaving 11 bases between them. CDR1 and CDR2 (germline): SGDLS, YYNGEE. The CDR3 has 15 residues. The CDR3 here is CASSYTLLGANVLTF. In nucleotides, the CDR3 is TGTGCCAGCAGCTACACTCTACTTGGGGCCAACGTCCTGACTTTC.

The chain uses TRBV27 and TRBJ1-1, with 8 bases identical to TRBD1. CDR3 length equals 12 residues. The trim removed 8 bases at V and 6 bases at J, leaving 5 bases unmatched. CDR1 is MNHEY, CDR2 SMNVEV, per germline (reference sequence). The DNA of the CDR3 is TGTGCCAGCCAGGGGGCCCAACCTGAAGCTTTCTTT. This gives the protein CASQGAQPEAFF.

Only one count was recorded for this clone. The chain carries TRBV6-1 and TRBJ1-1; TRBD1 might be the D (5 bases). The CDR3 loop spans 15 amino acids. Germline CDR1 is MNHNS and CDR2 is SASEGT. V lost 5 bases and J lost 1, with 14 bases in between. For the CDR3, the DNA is TGTGCCAGCAGTCACGCGAGGGGATCGAACACTGAAGCTTTCTTT. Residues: CASSHARGSNTEAFF.

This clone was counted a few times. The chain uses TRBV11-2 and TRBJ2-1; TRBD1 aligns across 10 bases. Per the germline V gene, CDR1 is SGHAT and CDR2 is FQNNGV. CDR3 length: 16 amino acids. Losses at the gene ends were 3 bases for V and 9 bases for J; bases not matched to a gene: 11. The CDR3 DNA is TGTGCCAGCAGCTTCGGACCCGGGACAGGGGTTCTTGAGCAGTTCTTC. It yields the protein CASSFGPGTGVLEQFF.

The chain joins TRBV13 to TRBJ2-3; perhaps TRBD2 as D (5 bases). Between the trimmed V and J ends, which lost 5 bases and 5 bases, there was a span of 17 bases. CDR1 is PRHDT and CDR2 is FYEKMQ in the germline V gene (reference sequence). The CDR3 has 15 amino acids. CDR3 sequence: CASSPPDEAGDTQYF. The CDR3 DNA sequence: TGTGCCAGCAGCCCCCCGGACGAGGCGGGAGATACGCAGTATTTT.

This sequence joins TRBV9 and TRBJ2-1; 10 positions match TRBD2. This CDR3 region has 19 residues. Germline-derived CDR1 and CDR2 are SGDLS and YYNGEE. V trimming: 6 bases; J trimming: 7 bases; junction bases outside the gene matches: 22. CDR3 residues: CASNHNPRALASGRNEQFF. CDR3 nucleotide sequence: TGTGCCAGCAACCATAACCCCAGGGCTTTGGCTAGCGGGAGAAATGAGCAGTTCTTC.

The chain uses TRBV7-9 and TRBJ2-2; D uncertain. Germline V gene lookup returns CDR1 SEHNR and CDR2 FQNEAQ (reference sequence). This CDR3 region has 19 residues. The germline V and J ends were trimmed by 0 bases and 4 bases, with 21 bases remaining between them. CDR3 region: CASSLAPVAASLVTGELFF. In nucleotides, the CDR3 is TGTGCCAGCAGCTTAGCGCCGGTGGCAGCATCCCTAGTCACCGGGGAGCTGTTTTTT.

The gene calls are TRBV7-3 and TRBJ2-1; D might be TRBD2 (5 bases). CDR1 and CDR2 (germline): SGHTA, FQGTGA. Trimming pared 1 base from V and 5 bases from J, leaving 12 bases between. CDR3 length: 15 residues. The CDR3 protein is CASSLRASSNNEQFF. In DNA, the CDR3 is TGTGCCAGCAGCTTAAGGGCTAGCTCAAACAATGAGCAGTTCTTC. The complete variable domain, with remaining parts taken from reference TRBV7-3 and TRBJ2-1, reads GAGVSQTPSNKVTEKGKYVELRCDPISGHTALYWYRQSLGQGPEFLIYFQGTGAADDSGLPNDRFFAVRPEGSVSTLKIQRTERGDSAVYLCASSLRASSNNEQFFGPGTRLTVL.

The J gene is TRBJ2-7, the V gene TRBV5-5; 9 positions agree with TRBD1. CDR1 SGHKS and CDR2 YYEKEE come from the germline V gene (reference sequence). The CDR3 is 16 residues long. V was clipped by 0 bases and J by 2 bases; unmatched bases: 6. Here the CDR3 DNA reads TGTGCCAGCAGCTTGGATCCGGGACAGGGTACCTACGAGCAGTACTTC. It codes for CASSLDPGQGTYEQYF.

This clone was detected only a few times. The CDR3 protein is CASRLSQGPSDTQYF. CDR3 bases: TGTGCCAGCAGGTTAAGCCAGGGACCATCAGATACGCAGTATTTT. The chain employs TRBV7-8 and TRBJ2-3, with D possibly being TRBD1 or TRBD2 (5 bases each). This CDR3 comprises 15 residues. Trimming shortened V by 6 bases and J by 4 bases, and 17 bases separated the two germline ends. Per the germline V gene, CDR1 is SGHVS and CDR2 is FQNEAQ. The variable domain in full, completed from reference TRBV7-8 and TRBJ2-3, reads GAGVSQSPRYKVAKRGQDVALRCDPISGHVSLFWYQQALGQGPEFLTYFQNEAQLDKSGLPSDRFFAERPEGSVSTLKIQRTQQEDSAVYLCASRLSQGPSDTQYFGPGTRLTVL.

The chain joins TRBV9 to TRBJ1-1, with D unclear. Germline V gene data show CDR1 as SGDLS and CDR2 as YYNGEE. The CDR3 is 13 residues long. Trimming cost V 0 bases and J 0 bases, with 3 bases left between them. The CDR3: CASSVEVNTEAFF. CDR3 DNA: TGTGCCAGCAGCGTAGAAGTGAACACTGAAGCTTTCTTT.

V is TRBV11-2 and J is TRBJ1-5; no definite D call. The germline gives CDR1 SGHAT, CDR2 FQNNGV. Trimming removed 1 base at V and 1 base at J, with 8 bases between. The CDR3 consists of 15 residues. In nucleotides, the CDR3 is TGTGCCAGCAGCTTAGGCATATCCAGCAATCAGCCCCAGCATTTT. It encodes CASSLGISSNQPQHF.

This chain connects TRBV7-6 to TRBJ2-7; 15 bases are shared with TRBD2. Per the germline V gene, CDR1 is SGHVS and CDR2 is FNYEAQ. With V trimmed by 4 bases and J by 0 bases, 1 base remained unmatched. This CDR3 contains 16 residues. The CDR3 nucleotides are TGTGCCAGCAGCTCGGGACTAGCGGGAGGCTCCTACGAGCAGTACTTC. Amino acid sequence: CASSSGLAGGSYEQYF.

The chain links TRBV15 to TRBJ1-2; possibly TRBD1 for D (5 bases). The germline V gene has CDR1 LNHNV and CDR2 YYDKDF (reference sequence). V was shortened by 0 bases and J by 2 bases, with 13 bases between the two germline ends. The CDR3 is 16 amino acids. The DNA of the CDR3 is TGTGCCACCAGCAGAGAGGACGCCAGGGAGAACTATGGCTACACCTTC. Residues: CATSREDARENYGYTF.

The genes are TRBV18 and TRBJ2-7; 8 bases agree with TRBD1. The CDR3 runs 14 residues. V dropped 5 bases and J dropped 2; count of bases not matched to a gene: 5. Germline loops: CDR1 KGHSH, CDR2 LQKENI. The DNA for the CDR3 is TGTGCCAGCTCAGCGGGACAGGTCACCTACGAGCAGTACTTC. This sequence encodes CASSAGQVTYEQYF.

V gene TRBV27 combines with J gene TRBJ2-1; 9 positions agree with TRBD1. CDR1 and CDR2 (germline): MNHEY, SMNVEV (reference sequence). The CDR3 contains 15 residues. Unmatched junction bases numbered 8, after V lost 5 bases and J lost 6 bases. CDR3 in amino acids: CASSIHRGPVNEQFF. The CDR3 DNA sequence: TGTGCCAGCAGTATACACAGGGGGCCGGTCAATGAGCAGTTCTTC.

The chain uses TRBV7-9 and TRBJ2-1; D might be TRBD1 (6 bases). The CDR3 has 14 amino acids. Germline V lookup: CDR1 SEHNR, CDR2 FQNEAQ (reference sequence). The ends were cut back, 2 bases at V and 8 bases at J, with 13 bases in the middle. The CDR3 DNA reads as TGTGCCAGCAGCTTACTCCAGGGGCAATATGAGCAGTTCTTC. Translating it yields CASSLLQGQYEQFF.

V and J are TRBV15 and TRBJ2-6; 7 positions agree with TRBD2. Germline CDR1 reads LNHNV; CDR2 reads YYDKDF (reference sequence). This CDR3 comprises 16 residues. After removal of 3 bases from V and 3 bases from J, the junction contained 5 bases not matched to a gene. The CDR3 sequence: CATSRGGEDGANVLTF. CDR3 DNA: TGTGCCACCAGCAGGGGAGGGGAGGATGGGGCCAACGTCCTGACTTTC.

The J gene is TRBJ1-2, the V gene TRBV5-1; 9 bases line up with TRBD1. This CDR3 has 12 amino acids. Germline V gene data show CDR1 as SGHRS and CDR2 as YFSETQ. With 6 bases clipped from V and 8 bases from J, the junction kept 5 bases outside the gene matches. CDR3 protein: CASTGTGNGYTF. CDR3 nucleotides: TGCGCCAGCACCGGGACAGGGAACGGCTACACCTTC.

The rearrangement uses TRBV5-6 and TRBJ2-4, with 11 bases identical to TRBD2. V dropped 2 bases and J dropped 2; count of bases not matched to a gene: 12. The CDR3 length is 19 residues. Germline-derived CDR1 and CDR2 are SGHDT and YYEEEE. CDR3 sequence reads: CASSFFGTSGLLPKNIQYF. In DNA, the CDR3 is TGTGCCAGCAGCTTCTTCGGGACTAGCGGCCTCCTCCCCAAAAACATTCAGTACTTC.

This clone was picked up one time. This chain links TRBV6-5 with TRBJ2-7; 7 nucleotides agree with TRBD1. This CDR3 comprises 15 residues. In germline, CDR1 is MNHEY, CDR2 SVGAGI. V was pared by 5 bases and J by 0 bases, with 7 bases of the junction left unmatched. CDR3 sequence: CASSPSGDSSYEQYF. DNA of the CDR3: TGTGCCAGCAGTCCCTCTGGGGACAGCTCCTACGAGCAGTACTTC.